These 24 T cell receptor beta chains originate from one sample sequenced in a study of blood T cell repertoires in COVID-19. The table came from immunoSEQ multiplex PCR; TCRdb's copy has only in-frame clones and leaves some out. The profile shows about 180,000 clones, roughly 77% of them singletons. Sequenced: peripheral blood. Every receptor here comes from a woman older than 75 with COVID-19, enrolled during active disease.

This clone showed up just a few times. The chain carries TRBV13 and TRBJ1-2; possible D gene TRBD1, 6 bases. Per the germline V gene, CDR1 is PRHDT and CDR2 is FYEKMQ (reference sequence). This CDR3 comprises 14 residues. V was pared by 6 bases and J by 8 bases, with 19 bases between. CDR3 in amino acids: CASRSTGRSRGYTF. CDR3 in DNA: TGTGCCAGCAGGAGCACAGGGCGATCAAGGGGCTACACCTTC. The full variable domain, rest sourced from reference TRBV13 and TRBJ1-2, is AAGVIQSPRHLIKEKRETATLKCYPIPRHDTVYWYQQGPGQDPQFLISFYEKMQSDKGSIPDRFSAQQFSDYHSELNMSSLELGDSALYFCASRSTGRSRGYTFGSGTRLTVV.

This chain connects TRBV29-1 to TRBJ2-3, with D possibly TRBD2 on 7 matching bases. The ends were cut back, 1 base at V and 3 bases at J, with 11 bases in the middle. The CDR3 contains 14 residues. Per germline, CDR1 SQVTM and CDR2 ANQGSEA. For the CDR3, the DNA is TGCAGCGTTGAAGCGGGGGGCGGGACAGATACGCAGTATTTT. Encoded protein: CSVEAGGGTDTQYF.

The chain recombines TRBV3-1 (or the pseudogene TRBV3-2) with TRBJ2-2; D perhaps matches TRBD2 (7 bases). Trimming took 1 base from V and 6 from J, leaving 21 bases between them. CDR1 is LGHDT and CDR2 is YNNKEL in the germline V gene (reference sequence). This CDR3 comprises 18 residues. This CDR3 reads CASSQGKLSGGRAGELFF. CDR3 sequence (DNA): TGTGCCAGCAGCCAAGGAAAATTGTCGGGGGGCAGGGCCGGGGAGCTGTTTTTT.

The CDR3 DNA reads as TGTGCCAGCAGCTTGGCCAACAATGAGCAGTTCTTC. This sequence encodes CASSLANNEQFF. The chain recombines TRBV5-4 with TRBJ2-1; D is uncertain. V lost 0 bases and J 5 bases, leaving 3 bases between the germline ends. Germline CDR1 and CDR2: SGHNT and YYREEE (reference sequence). CDR3 length: 12 amino acids.

The V gene is TRBV28, the J gene TRBJ1-6; 8 bases are shared with TRBD1. Germline V CDR1 and CDR2: MDHEN, SYDVKM. This CDR3 has 15 amino acids. J was trimmed by 9 bases and V by 6 bases; bases with no gene match: 10. The CDR3 coding sequence is TGTGCCAGCAGCGGAACTCGGACAGGGTTTTCACCCCTCCACTTT. Translated: CASSGTRTGFSPLHF.

The chain is built from TRBV20-1 and TRBJ2-7; 9 positions agree with TRBD1. Germline V gene lookup returns CDR1 DFQATT and CDR2 SNEGSKA (reference sequence). CDR3 length equals 11 residues. Germline trimming cut 8 bases from V and 6 bases from J; bases unmatched to any gene: 5. The CDR3 DNA reads TGCAGTTTTAACAGGGGGCGCGAGCAGTACTTC. Translation: CSFNRGREQYF.

The chain carries TRBV7-9 and TRBJ2-1, with 13 bases that match TRBD2. Germline V gives CDR1 SEHNR, CDR2 FQNEAQ (reference sequence). The junction had 9 bases not matched to a gene; V was cut back by 4 bases and J by 3 bases. The CDR3 totals 18 residues. CDR3 residues: CASSSTSGRAINYNEQFF. Here the CDR3 DNA reads TGTGCCAGCAGCTCAACTAGCGGGAGGGCCATCAACTACAATGAGCAGTTCTTC.

V gene TRBV9 combines with J gene TRBJ1-2, with TRBD1 identical over 10 bases. The trim removed 3 bases at V and 8 bases at J, leaving 7 bases unmatched. Per germline, CDR1 SGDLS and CDR2 YYNGEE. The CDR3 extends over 14 amino acids. CDR3 DNA sequence: TGTGCCAGCAGCGACCGGGACAGGGGCTCAGGCTACACCTTC. Translation: CASSDRDRGSGYTF.

This chain's CDR3 is CASTQQGSNQPQHF. The CDR3 coding sequence is TGTGCCAGTACTCAACAGGGCTCCAATCAGCCCCAGCATTTT. This chain connects TRBV19 to TRBJ1-5, with TRBD1 as a possible D gene (6 bases). CDR1 LNHDA and CDR2 SQIVND come from the germline V gene (reference sequence). Deletions cut 7 bases from V and 3 bases from J, with 13 bases between. The CDR3 sequence is 14 residues long.

This chain uses TRBV7-2 with TRBJ2-1; 8 bases match TRBD2. J was trimmed by 1 base and V by 2 bases; bases with no gene match: 7. Germline V gene lookup returns CDR1 SGHTA and CDR2 FQGNSA. The CDR3 has 17 residues. This CDR3 reads CASSLSLLAVSYNEQFF. CDR3 DNA sequence: TGTGCCAGCAGCTTAAGTTTACTAGCGGTTTCCTACAATGAGCAGTTCTTC.

The chain employs TRBV6-2 or TRBV6-3 and TRBJ2-1; 14 bases agree with TRBD2. The germline gives CDR1 MNHEY, CDR2 SVGEGT. V lost 4 bases to trimming and J lost 10 bases; unmatched junction nucleotides: 6. There are 15 residues in the CDR3. CDR3 residues: CASSSRLAGGIEQFF. Here the CDR3 DNA reads TGTGCCAGCAGTTCCCGACTAGCGGGGGGGATCGAGCAGTTCTTC.

The chain recombines TRBV7-2 with TRBJ1-1, with TRBD1 matching over 10 bases. The J segment lost 5 bases and the V segment lost 2 bases, leaving 5 bases of the junction unmatched. Germline CDR1 and CDR2: SGHTA and FQGNSA. The CDR3 runs to 15 residues. The CDR3, as DNA: TGTGCCAGCAGCTTAAAGACAGGGGGCTTTACTGAAGCTTTCTTT. Protein sequence: CASSLKTGGFTEAFF.

The genes are TRBV7-2 and TRBJ2-7; TRBD2 might be the D (5 bases). Germline lookup yields CDR1 SGHTA and CDR2 FQGNSA. The germline V and J ends were trimmed by 0 bases and 6 bases, with 9 bases remaining between them. This CDR3 region has 13 residues. CDR3: CASSLATGSEQYF. In DNA, the CDR3 is TGTGCCAGCAGCTTAGCGACGGGGAGCGAGCAGTACTTC.

This clone appeared a few times. V gene TRBV6-2 or TRBV6-3 combines with J gene TRBJ2-3, with 9 bases identical to TRBD2. V lost 2 bases, J lost 1 base, and 10 bases stayed unmatched. CDR3 length: 18 residues. The V gene's germline CDR1 is MNHEY and CDR2 SVGEGT. The DNA of the CDR3 is TGTGCCAGCAGTTACGCGTCCTACTTAGCGGGGGGCACAGATACGCAGTATTTT. This translates into CASSYASYLAGGTDTQYF.

The V call is TRBV2, the J call TRBJ2-7; maybe TRBD1 (5 bases). This CDR3 is 12 amino acids long. V gave up 6 bases and J gave up 3 bases, with 9 bases separating them. In germline, CDR1 is SNHLY, CDR2 FYNNEI. This CDR3 reads CASSSQGYEQYF. CDR3 in DNA: TGTGCCAGCAGCTCCCAGGGCTACGAGCAGTACTTC. The variable domain in full, with the rest retrieved from reference TRBV2 and TRBJ2-7, is EPEVTQTPSHQVTQMGQEVILRCVPISNHLYFYWYRQILGQKVEFLVSFYNNEISEKSEIFDDQFSVERPDGSNFTLKIRSTKLEDSAMYFCASSSQGYEQYFGPGTRLTVT.

The sample holds a few counts of this clone. The chain has TRBV5-1 and TRBJ2-1; D unclear. With 4 bases removed from V and 5 bases from J, the gap between germline ends came to 10 bases. From germline, CDR1 is SGHRS and CDR2 YFSETQ. This CDR3 region has 13 residues. DNA of the CDR3: TGCGCCAGCAGCCTTGAGGTCAACAATGAGCAGTTCTTC. It yields the protein CASSLEVNNEQFF.

The J gene is TRBJ1-1, the V gene TRBV10-3; 8 positions match TRBD1. V lost 6 bases and J lost 5; bases outside the gene matches: 11. Germline CDR1 is ENHRY and CDR2 is SYGVKD. There are 15 residues in the CDR3. The CDR3 DNA reads TGTGCCATCAGCCCCGGGACAGGCGGCGGGACTGAAGCTTTCTTT. This codes for CAISPGTGGGTEAFF.

This rearrangement joins TRBV28 to TRBJ1-4, with a tentative D call TRBD1 (5 bases). Trimming removed 2 bases at V and 7 bases at J, with 8 bases between. The CDR3 is 13 amino acids. Looked up from germline, CDR1 is MDHEN and CDR2 is SYDVKM. CDR3 amino acids: CASSLAGGEKLFF. The DNA of the CDR3 is TGTGCCAGCAGTTTAGCCGGGGGTGAAAAACTGTTTTTT.

CDR3 amino acids: CASSHRSDEQYF. The CDR3, as DNA: TGTGCCAGCTCCCACCGGTCCGACGAGCAGTACTTC. The chain links TRBV18 to TRBJ2-7; D gene uncertain. This CDR3 has 12 residues. The germline V gene has CDR1 KGHSH and CDR2 LQKENI. Trimming cost V 6 bases and J 5 bases, with 11 bases left between them. The variable domain in full, completed from reference TRBV18 and TRBJ2-7, reads NAGVMQNPRHLVRRRGQEARLRCSPMKGHSHVYWYRQLPEEGLKFMVYLQKENIIDESGMPKERFSAEFPKEGPSILRIQQVVRGDSAAYFCASSHRSDEQYFGPGTRLTVT.

The genes are TRBV28 and TRBJ2-3, with 7 nucleotides matching TRBD1. After removal of 5 bases from V and 5 bases from J, the junction contained 7 bases not matched to a gene. Germline V gene lookup returns CDR1 MDHEN and CDR2 SYDVKM. CDR3 length equals 14 residues. The CDR3, as DNA: TGTGCCAGCAGTGGACACAGGGGTATAGATACGCAGTATTTT. This sequence encodes CASSGHRGIDTQYF.

The chain uses TRBV5-8 and TRBJ1-2, with D uncertain. With 0 bases removed from V and 7 bases from J, the gap between germline ends came to 7 bases. The CDR3 has 12 residues. CDR1 is SGHTS and CDR2 is YDEGEE in the germline V gene. The CDR3 reads CASSLDGFGYTF. As DNA, the CDR3 is TGTGCCAGCAGCTTGGACGGGTTTGGCTACACCTTC. Based on the CDR3 plus reference TRBV5-8 and TRBJ1-2, the full variable domain is EAGVTQSPTHLIKTRGQQATLRCSPISGHTSVYWYQQALGLGLQFLLWYDEGEERNRGNFPPRFSGRQFPNYSSELNVNALELEDSALYLCASSLDGFGYTFGSGTRLTVV.

This rearrangement joins TRBV28 to TRBJ2-3, with D tentatively TRBD1 (6 bases). CDR1 and CDR2 from the germline V gene are MDHEN and SYDVKM. V was cut by 7 bases and J by 5 bases, with 16 bases left in between. CDR3 length: 14 amino acids. The CDR3 region has the DNA TGTGCCAGCACGGGGCAGGGGTTAGTAGATACGCAGTATTTT. Encoded protein: CASTGQGLVDTQYF.

V gene TRBV7-2 combines with J gene TRBJ2-3; D may be TRBD1 (6 bases). V was clipped by 6 bases and J by 8 bases, with 9 bases between them. The CDR3 has 11 residues. CDR1 is SGHTA and CDR2 is FQGNSA in the germline V gene. For the CDR3, the DNA is TGTGCCAGCAGGGGGACAACTACGCAGTATTTT. Translation gives CASRGTTTQYF. The full variable domain, with the rest looked up from reference TRBV7-2 and TRBJ2-3, is GAGVSQSPSNKVTEKGKDVELRCDPISGHTALYWYRQSLGQGLEFLIYFQGNSAPDKSGLPSDRFSAERTGGSVSTLTIQRTQQEDSAVYLCASRGTTTQYFGPGTRLTVL.

This chain uses TRBV7-2 with TRBJ2-5; D might be TRBD2 (7 bases). Germline V CDR1 and CDR2: SGHTA, FQGNSA. This CDR3 contains 14 residues. Trimming shortened V by 5 bases and J by 7 bases, and 17 bases separated the two germline ends. DNA of the CDR3: TGTGCCAGCAGCACGACTAGGGGGGGGGTGACCCAGTACTTC. Translating it yields CASSTTRGGVTQYF.